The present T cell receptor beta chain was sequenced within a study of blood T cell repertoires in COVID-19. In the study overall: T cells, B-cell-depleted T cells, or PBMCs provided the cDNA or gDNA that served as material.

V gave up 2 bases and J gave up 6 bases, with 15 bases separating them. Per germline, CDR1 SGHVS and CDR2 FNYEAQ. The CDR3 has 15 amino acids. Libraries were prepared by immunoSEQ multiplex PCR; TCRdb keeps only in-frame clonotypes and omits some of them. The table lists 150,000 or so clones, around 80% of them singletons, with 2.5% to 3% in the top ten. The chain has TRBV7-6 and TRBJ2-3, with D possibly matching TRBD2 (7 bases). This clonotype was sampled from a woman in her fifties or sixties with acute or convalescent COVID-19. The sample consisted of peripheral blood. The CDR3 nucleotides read TGTGCCAGCAGCTTAAGAAGGGGGGGGCCCGATACGCAGTATTTT. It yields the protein CASSLRRGGPDTQYF.